This entry features one T cell receptor beta chain sequence. Antigen: not known. In the same sample, other DNA sequences code for this CDR3. Trimming took 2 bases from V and 2 from J, leaving 8 bases between them. The CDR3 is 14 residues long. Germline CDR1 is MDHEN and CDR2 is SYDVKM. Produced via immunoSEQ multiplex PCR; TCRdb's table is partial and in-frame only. The data contain 660,000 or so clones, approximately 96% of them seen just once; the ten biggest clones take up less than 0.13%. The data were obtained in a study of shared clonotypes between healthy human individuals. At the level of the study: The plates for each donor numbered three CD4 naive, three CD4 memory, two CD8 naive and one CD8 memory.

Naive CD8 cells, CD45RO-negative and positively selected for CCR7, excluded terminally differentiated effector memory CD45RA+ cells. Study-level findings and limits: Several donors held 4.5% to 5% of naive CD4 clonotypes in common.

The chain recombines TRBV28 with TRBJ2-3; the D gene could be TRBD1 or TRBD2 (5 bases each). The sequence was obtained from a woman aged 25 to 39 in good health. The specimen sequenced was naive CD8+ T cells sorted from blood. As DNA, the CDR3 is TGTGCCAGCAGTTTAGGGGGTTACACAGATACGCAGTATTTT. This codes for CASSLGGYTDTQYF.